Here is one T cell receptor (beta chain) with its context. Its matching antigen is unknown. These data are taken from a study of beta chain features in type 1 diabetes. Germline V gene lookup returns CDR1 MDHEN and CDR2 SYDVKM. This CDR3 spans 12 amino acids. Trimming left V 4 bases short and J 7 bases short, with 7 bases between. General study points: When Type 1 diabetes patients were examined, their TCRB CDR3s proved moderately but significantly shorter in all four CD4+ subsets.

Isolated RNA was reverse transcribed in full, so expressed TCRB transcripts were sequenced. The assay was immunoSEQ multiplex PCR, and TCRdb's table has in-frame clones only and misses some. The sample has a few hundred thousand clones; roughly 13% are singletons. The sequencing sample was made of naive CD4+ T cells from blood. This TCR was sampled from a woman aged 18-30 years with type 1 diabetes. This chain uses TRBV28 with TRBJ2-2, with a tentative D call TRBD2 (5 bases). CDR3: CASSSAVGELFF. In DNA form, the CDR3 reads TGTGCCAGCAGTTCAGCGGTCGGGGAGCTGTTTTTT.